This T cell receptor beta chain was identified during a study of T cells in Graves' hyperthyroidism and ophthalmopathy. Study outcomes and limitations: A model using 13 V-J features told ophthalmopathy apart from stable hyperthyroidism. The blood repertoire included most of the expanded thyroid clonotypes above 0.001.

RNA transcripts gave rise to amplified TCR beta CDR3 regions. Using the HTBI primer set, a first-round RT-PCR was run on the TCR CDR3. TCRdb analysed the multiplex PCR reads with MiXCR anew, one entry per CDR3 protein. The table includes approximately 560,000 distinct CDR3 sequences, around 16% detected once. This clonotype was found many times. Its antigen is still unknown. The CDR3 covers 13 residues. The germline V and J ends were trimmed by 5 bases and 2 bases, with 7 bases remaining between them. CDR1 KGHDR and CDR2 SFDVKD come from the germline V gene. Sequences were obtained from blood. The receptor was isolated from a woman aged 25 to 39 with Graves' hyperthyroidism. The rearrangement uses TRBV24-1 and TRBJ2-3; D ambiguous. The CDR3 nucleotides are TGTGCCACCAGTGGGCCGTACACAGATACGCAGTATTTT. This gives the protein CATSGPYTDTQYF.